This T cell receptor (beta chain) was recorded in a study of blood T cell repertoires in COVID-19 (dated by TCRdb to the early 2020s). In the study overall: Samples from collaborators originated in the United States, Italy and Spain and spanned both the acute and convalescent phases of COVID-19. The material from the prospective study consisted of cDNA or gDNA derived from T cells, B-cell-depleted T cells, or PBMCs. Subjects who had been exposed to COVID-19, were actively infected with it, or had recovered from it provided the deeply sampled blood TCRbeta repertoires that made up the dataset. A freely available public database, intended as a resource for researchers studying the immune response to SARS-CoV-2, is where the repertoires were released. The samples were drawn from the first 160 participants of the ongoing ImmuneRACE study and from 1,254 subjects provided by 6 global collaborators. Nearly every sample came with metadata listing a de-identified subject ID, COVID-19 status, age in years and sex. HLA class I and class II types, where available, came from metadata supplied by the sample provider rather than from assay-based typing.

The immunoSEQ Assay, a bias-controlled multiplex PCR, was used to amplify TCRbeta CDR3 regions from genomic DNA. In the source study's methods: Within the assay, amplification of reference gene primers was used to estimate how many nucleated cells each sample contained. To quantify the absolute abundance of each unique TCRbeta CDR3 rearrangement, sequence reads were collapsed and filtered. For each sample, productive Simpson clonality was calculated as the square root of Simpson's diversity index over productive rearrangements. This is the immuneACCESS table as TCRdb keeps it, with only in-frame sequences that have V and J called. A part of the clones is gone; compared with another copy, unresolved V genes explain less than half, and the rest is unexplained. V and J calls and clone size are given by that table; D and trimming were obtained from the DNA. Within this sample are more than 300,000 clones, with 75% to 90% of them counted one time only. Together, the top ten hold under 6.5% of the sample.

In Seattle, one collaborating source enrolled patients while the infection was active and tracked those patients longitudinally over the course of disease. The collaborating institutions used their own protocols to collect whole blood in K2EDTA tubes. For TCRbeta analysis, collaborators shipped samples in one of three forms: frozen whole blood, isolated PBMCs, or DNA extracted from either of those sample types. What the authors observed across the whole study: How much clinical and demographic metadata was included differed by source and by participant, and the metadata was provided uncurated.

This clone was observed a handful of times. The antigen it binds to is not known. Base quality data are lacking; no much larger clone is found one base away. The sequencing input was peripheral blood. The receptor was derived from a woman aged 45-60 years with COVID-19, enrolled during active disease.

This receptor has the CDR3 CASSGTSGRGNEQFF. The bases read TGTGCCAGCAGCGGAACCAGCGGGAGGGGTAATGAGCAGTTCTTC. Rearrangement joined TRBV9 to TRBJ2-1; a stretch of 10 junction bases matches TRBD2. Germline trimming: 3 bases from V, 7 bases from J; junction bases outside gene matches: 7. The CDR3 holds 15 amino acids from the cysteine to the phenylalanine. Only the CDR3 part of the read is kept: 45 bases, read in frame from the first base. CDR1 and CDR2 (SGDLS, YYNGEE) derive from the germline V gene. The entire variable domain, with the stretches around the CDR3 drawn from the reference TRBV9 and TRBJ2-1 proteins, is DSGVTQTPKHLITATGQRVTLRCSPRSGDLSVYWYQQSLDQGLQFLIQYYNGEERAKGNILERFSAQQFPDLHSELNLSSLELGDSALYFCASSGTSGRGNEQFFGPGTRLTVL.